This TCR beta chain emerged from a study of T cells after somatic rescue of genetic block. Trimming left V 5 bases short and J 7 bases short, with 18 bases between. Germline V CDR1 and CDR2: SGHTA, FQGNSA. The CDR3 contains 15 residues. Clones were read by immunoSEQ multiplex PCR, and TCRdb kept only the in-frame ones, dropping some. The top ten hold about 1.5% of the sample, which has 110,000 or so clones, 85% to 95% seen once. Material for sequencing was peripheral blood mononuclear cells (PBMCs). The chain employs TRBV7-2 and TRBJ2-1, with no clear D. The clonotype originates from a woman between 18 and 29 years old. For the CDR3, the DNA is TGTGCCAGCAGCCTCGACGAAGGCCGCTGGAATGAGCAGTTCTTC. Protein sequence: CASSLDEGRWNEQFF.